This T cell receptor (beta chain) was sequenced for a study of blood T cells in healthy people across ages. Findings and caveats of the study: There was a strong correlation between TCR beta diversity and naive T cell percentage.

Alongside a J-beta primer mix, a sample-barcoded 5' primer served in a second PCR lasting about 7 to 12 cycles. Every cDNA molecule bore a tag from a template-switch adaptor containing 12 random nucleotides. TCRdb reprocessed the 5' RACE reads with MiXCR, giving one entry per CDR3 protein. The sample comprises approximately 1,000,000 distinct CDR3 sequences, around 43% of which are singletons, and 15% to 20% rests with the top ten. The CDR3 loop spans 14 amino acids. V was pared by 6 bases and J by 10 bases, with 7 bases of the junction left unmatched. Germline CDR1 MNHEY, CDR2 SMNVEV (reference sequence). Russia was home to the donors, healthy Caucasian individuals aged about 6 to 90. No fewer than 6 million PBMCs went into each sample. A few counts support this clonotype. Its antigen is not known.

This TCR was sampled from a woman aged 55-69 years in good health. This chain links TRBV27 with TRBJ2-1; 12 bases match TRBD2. Material: blood. CDR3 in DNA: TGTGCCAGCAGCAGACTAGCGGGAGTCGGGGAGCAGTTCTTC. Encoded protein: CASSRLAGVGEQFF.